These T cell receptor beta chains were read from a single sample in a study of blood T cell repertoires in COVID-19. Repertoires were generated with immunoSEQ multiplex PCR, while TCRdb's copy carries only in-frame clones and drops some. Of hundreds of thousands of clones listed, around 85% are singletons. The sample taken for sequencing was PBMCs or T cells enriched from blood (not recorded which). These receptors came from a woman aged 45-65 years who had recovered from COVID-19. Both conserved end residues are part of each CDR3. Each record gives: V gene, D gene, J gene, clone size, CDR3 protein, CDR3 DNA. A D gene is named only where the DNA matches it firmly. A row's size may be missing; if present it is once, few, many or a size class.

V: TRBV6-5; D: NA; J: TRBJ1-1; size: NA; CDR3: CASSRNTEAFF; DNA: TGTGCCAGCAGCCGGAACACTGAAGCTTTCTTT
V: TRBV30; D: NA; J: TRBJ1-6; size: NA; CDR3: CAWGQNNSPLHF; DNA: TGTGCCTGGGGGCAGAATAATTCACCCCTCCACTTT
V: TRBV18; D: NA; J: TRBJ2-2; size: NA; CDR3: CASSPRQQGHTGELFF; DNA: TGTGCCAGCTCACCGCGGCAACAGGGTCACACCGGGGAGCTGTTTTTT
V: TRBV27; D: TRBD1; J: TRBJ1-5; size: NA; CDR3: CASSAQGGNQPQHF; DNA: TGTGCCAGCAGTGCTCAGGGGGGCAATCAGCCCCAGCATTTT
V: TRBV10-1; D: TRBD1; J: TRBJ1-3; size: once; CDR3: CASSSGQALFGNTIYF; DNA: TGCGCCAGCAGTAGTGGACAGGCACTTTTTGGAAACACCATATATTTT
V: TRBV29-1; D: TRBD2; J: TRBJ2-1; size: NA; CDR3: CSVEKLAGGPREQFF; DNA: TGCAGCGTTGAAAAACTAGCGGGAGGGCCGCGAGAGCAGTTCTTC
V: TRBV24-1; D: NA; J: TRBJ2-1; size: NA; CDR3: CATSSPPFNEQFF; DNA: TGTGCCACCAGTTCCCCTCCTTTCAATGAGCAGTTCTTC
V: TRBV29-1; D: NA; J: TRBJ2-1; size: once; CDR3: CSVALLGSSYNEQFF; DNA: TGCAGCGTGGCTCTGTTGGGGAGCTCCTACAATGAGCAGTTCTTC
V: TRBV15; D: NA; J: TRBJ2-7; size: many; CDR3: CATSSGKSYEQYF; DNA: TGTGCCACCAGTTCAGGGAAGTCCTACGAGCAGTACTTC
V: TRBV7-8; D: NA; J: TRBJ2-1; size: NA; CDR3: CASSPGLGQFF; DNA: TGTGCCAGCAGCCCTGGACTGGGGCAGTTCTTC
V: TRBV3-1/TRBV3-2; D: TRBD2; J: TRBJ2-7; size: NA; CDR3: CASSQGLGGLAYEQYF; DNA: TGTGCCAGCAGCCAAGGCTTAGGGGGACTAGCGTACGAGCAGTACTTC
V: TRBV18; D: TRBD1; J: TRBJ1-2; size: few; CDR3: CASSPPNGQGANYGYTF; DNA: TGTGCCAGCTCACCACCGAACGGACAGGGGGCTAACTATGGCTACACCTTC
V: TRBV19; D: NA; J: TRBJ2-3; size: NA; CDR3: CASRKTGSTRFGTDTQYF; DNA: TGTGCCAGTAGAAAAACAGGGAGCACCCGATTTGGTACAGATACGCAGTATTTT
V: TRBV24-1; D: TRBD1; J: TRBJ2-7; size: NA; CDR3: CATSDEAGTGVYEQYF; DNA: TGTGCCACCAGTGACGAAGCCGGGACAGGGGTCTACGAGCAGTACTTC
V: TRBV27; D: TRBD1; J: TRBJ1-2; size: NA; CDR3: CASSLQGARGYTF; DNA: TGTGCCAGCAGTTTGCAGGGGGCTCGGGGCTACACCTTC
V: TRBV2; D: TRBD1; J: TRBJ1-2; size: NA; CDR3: CASRGDSYGYTF; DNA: TGTGCCAGCAGGGGGGACAGCTATGGCTACACCTTC
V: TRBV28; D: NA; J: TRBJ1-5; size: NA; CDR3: CASSFPGNSNQPQHF; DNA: TGTGCCAGCAGTTTTCCAGGAAATAGCAATCAGCCCCAGCATTTT
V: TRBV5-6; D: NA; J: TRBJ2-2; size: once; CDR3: CASSLGGGGIGELFF; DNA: TGTGCCAGCAGCTTGGGCGGAGGGGGCATCGGGGAGCTGTTTTTT
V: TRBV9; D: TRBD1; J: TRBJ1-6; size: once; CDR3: CASRGGTDNSPLHF; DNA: TGTGCCAGCAGAGGGGGGACAGATAATTCACCCCTCCACTTT
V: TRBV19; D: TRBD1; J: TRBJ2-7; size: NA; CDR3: CASSSRGRVPHEQYF; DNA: TGTGCCAGTAGTAGCAGGGGGCGAGTTCCCCACGAGCAGTACTTC
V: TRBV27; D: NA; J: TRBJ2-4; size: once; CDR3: CASSFRGAGAKNIQYF; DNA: TGTGCCAGCAGTTTTCGGGGGGCTGGTGCCAAAAACATTCAGTACTTC
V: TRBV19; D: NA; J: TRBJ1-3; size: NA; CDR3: CASRRSGLTSGNTIYF; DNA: TGTGCCAGTAGGAGATCGGGACTTACCTCTGGAAACACCATATATTTT
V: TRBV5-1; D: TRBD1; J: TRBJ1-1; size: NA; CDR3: CASSFEGQRGAFF; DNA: TGCGCCAGCAGCTTTGAGGGACAGAGGGGAGCTTTCTTT
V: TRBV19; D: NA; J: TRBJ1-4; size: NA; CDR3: CASSIRQGNEKLFF; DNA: TGTGCCAGTAGTATCCGTCAGGGGAATGAAAAACTGTTTTTT
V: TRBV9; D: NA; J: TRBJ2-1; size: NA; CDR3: CASSPNEQFF; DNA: TGTGCCAGCAGCCCGAATGAGCAGTTCTTC
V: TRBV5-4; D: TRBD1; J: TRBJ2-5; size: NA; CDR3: CASSPRQGVGETQYF; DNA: TGTGCCAGCAGCCCTCGACAGGGGGTAGGGGAGACCCAGTACTTC
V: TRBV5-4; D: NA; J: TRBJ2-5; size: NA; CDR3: CASSSIDRPEAQYF; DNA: TGTGCCAGCAGCTCCATTGACAGACCCGAGGCCCAGTACTTC
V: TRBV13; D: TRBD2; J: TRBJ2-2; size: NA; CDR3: CASSPFSSGGTGELFF; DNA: TGTGCCAGCAGCCCCTTCAGCTCGGGGGGCACCGGGGAGCTGTTTTTT
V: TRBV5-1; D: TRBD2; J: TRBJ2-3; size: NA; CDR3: CASSSGTSVDTQYF; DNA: TGCGCCAGCAGCTCGGGCACTAGCGTAGATACGCAGTATTTT
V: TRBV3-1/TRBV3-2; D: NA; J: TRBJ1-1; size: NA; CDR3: CASSRTRDGEAFF; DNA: TGTGCCAGCAGCCGCACCAGGGATGGGGAAGCTTTCTTT
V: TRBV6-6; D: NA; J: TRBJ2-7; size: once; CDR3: CASSASRVGGEQYF; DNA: TGTGCCAGCAGCGCTTCCAGGGTGGGAGGAGAGCAGTACTTC
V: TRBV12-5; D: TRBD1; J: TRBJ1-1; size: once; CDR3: CASREGTGGNTEAFF; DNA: TGTGCTAGTAGAGAGGGGACAGGGGGAAATACTGAAGCTTTCTTT
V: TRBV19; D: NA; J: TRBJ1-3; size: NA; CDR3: CAATPAPGTGNTIYF; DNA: TGTGCCGCCACCCCCGCCCCAGGGACTGGAAACACCATATATTTT
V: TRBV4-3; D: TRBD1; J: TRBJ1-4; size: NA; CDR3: CASSQDLQGANEKLFF; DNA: TGCGCCAGCAGCCAAGATCTACAGGGGGCGAATGAAAAACTGTTTTTT
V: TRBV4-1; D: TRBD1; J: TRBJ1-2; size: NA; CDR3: CASSHNRGSNYGYTF; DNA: TGCGCCAGCAGCCACAACAGGGGATCTAACTATGGCTACACCTTC
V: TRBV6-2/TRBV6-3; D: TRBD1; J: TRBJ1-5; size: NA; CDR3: CASSQDRAASQPQHF; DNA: TGTGCCAGCAGTCAAGACAGGGCGGCATCGCAGCCCCAGCATTTT
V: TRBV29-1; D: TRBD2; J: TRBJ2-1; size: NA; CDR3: CSAGLAGAVEQFF; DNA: TGCAGCGCTGGACTAGCGGGGGCTGTTGAGCAGTTCTTC
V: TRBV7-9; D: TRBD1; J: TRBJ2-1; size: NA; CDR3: CASSLTGIVYNEQFF; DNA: TGTGCCAGCAGCTTGACAGGGATAGTCTACAATGAGCAGTTCTTC
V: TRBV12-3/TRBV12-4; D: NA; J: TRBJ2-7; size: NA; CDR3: CASRLGARYEQYF; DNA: TGTGCCAGCCGTTTAGGGGCCCGCTACGAGCAGTACTTC
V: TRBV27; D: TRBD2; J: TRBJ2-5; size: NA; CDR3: CASSPFSGRIVETQYF; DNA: TGTGCCAGCAGTCCCTTCAGCGGGAGAATTGTAGAGACCCAGTACTTC
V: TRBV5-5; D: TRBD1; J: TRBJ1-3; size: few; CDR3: CASSLGTDSGNTIYF; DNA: TGTGCCAGCAGCCTCGGGACAGACTCTGGAAACACCATATATTTT
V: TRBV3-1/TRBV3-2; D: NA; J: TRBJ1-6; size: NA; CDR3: CASSQEQGRNSPLHF; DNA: TGTGCCAGCAGCCAGGAACAGGGAAGGAATTCACCCCTCCACTTT